The 2 T cell receptor beta chains in this list originate from one sample, sequenced in a study of T cells after yellow fever vaccination. TCRdb reprocessed the 5' RACE reads with MiXCR, giving one entry per CDR3 protein. Of 500,000 to 650,000 distinct CDR3 sequences detected, around 17% appear once; the ten largest clones hold around 15%. This specimen was PBMCs, taken 5 to 6 days after the first yellow fever vaccination. These receptors all stem from a man younger than 35 who received the YFV17D yellow fever vaccine.

This clonotype has at least ten counts. The chain recombines TRBV5-1 with TRBJ2-7; a possible D gene is TRBD1 (6 bases). The germline V gene has CDR1 SGHRS and CDR2 YFSETQ. Trimming shortened V by 4 bases and J by 7 bases, and 15 bases separated the two germline ends. The length of the CDR3 is 13 residues. Written as DNA, the CDR3 is TGCGCCAGCAGCATCGATCAAACAGGGGAGCAGTACTTC. It codes for CASSIDQTGEQYF.

V usage is TRBV7-2 and J usage is TRBJ1-1; 9 bases map to TRBD1. The J segment lost 3 bases and the V segment lost 5 bases, leaving 4 bases of the junction unmatched. Germline CDR1 and CDR2: SGHTA and FQGNSA. The CDR3 covers 14 residues. CDR3 region: CASSQQGAYTEAFF. In DNA, the CDR3 is TGTGCCAGCAGCCAACAGGGGGCTTACACTGAAGCTTTCTTT.